This T cell receptor (beta chain) was observed in a study of prognosis after radiotherapy for stage I lung cancer. General study points: The way patients used TRBV and TRBJ genes reportedly differed depending on whether they had metastases. In patients who developed distant metastases, Shannon entropy measured after stereotactic body radiation therapy was lower, and baseline Shannon entropy was not associated with metastases.

Amplicons of TCR beta CDR3 were generated from genomic DNA by two-round multiplex PCR. Primers targeting each individual TRBV and TRBJ gene were applied in first-round PCR. TCRdb called the multiplex PCR reads again in MiXCR, with one record for every CDR3 protein. The sample includes around 14,000 distinct CDR3 sequences, roughly 31% of them seen just once. This clonotype was detected many times. What it recognizes is unknown. The specimen was PBMCs, collected before or after stereotactic body radiation therapy (not recorded which). This receptor was obtained from a donor older than 45 with non-small cell lung cancer.

CDR3 sequence reads: CASSLWLPRDGYTF. The DNA of the CDR3 is TGTGCCAGCAGTTTATGGTTGCCTAGGGATGGCTACACCTTC. The chain is built from TRBV28 and TRBJ1-2; D remains unclear. The CDR3 is made up of 14 amino acids. V lost 0 bases and J 6 bases, leaving 11 bases between the germline ends. Germline lookup yields CDR1 MDHEN and CDR2 SYDVKM.